This TCR beta chain was documented in a study of blood T cell repertoires in COVID-19. The ends were cut back, 1 base at V and 5 bases at J, with 4 bases in the middle. The CDR3 is made up of 12 amino acids. The germline V gene encodes CDR1 LNHDA and CDR2 SQIVND (reference sequence). TCRdb's copy holds only in-frame clones and misses some; the assay was immunoSEQ multiplex PCR. The sample holds some 35,000 clones; over 75% are singletons and the top ten take approximately 32%. The origin of this receptor is a man aged 65-85 years with active COVID-19. V gene TRBV19 combines with J gene TRBJ2-3; D is uncertain. Sequenced: peripheral blood. CDR3 loop: CASSIGGDTQYF. CDR3 DNA sequence: TGTGCCAGTAGTATAGGCGGAGATACGCAGTATTTT.